Detailed here is one T cell receptor (beta chain). Its antigen is unknown. This sample was taken from a study of cytomegalovirus exposure and HLA in healthy donors. PCR employed 60 Vbeta and 13 Jbeta primers. Clones were sequenced by immunoSEQ multiplex PCR, and TCRdb holds only the in-frame ones, with some missing. Here the sample spans 120,000 to 150,000 clones, roughly 80% being singletons. V was pared by 7 bases and J by 1 base, with 8 bases of the junction left unmatched. CDR1 and CDR2 (germline): MDHEN, SYDVKM. The CDR3 is made up of 16 amino acids. General study results and limits: The authors later linked a missense DCLRE1C variant to TCR beta V- and J-gene trimming.

The chain carries TRBV28 and TRBJ2-1, with TRBD1 matching 9 bases. The sequencing input was PBMCs. The TCR was taken from a woman aged 45-65 years in good health and CMV-seropositive. The CDR3 DNA sequence: TGTGCCAGCACCCCATCGACAGGGGGATCCTACAATGAGCAGTTCTTC. Encoded protein: CASTPSTGGSYNEQFF.